The rows below give T cell receptor beta chains drawn from one sample of a study of T cells in Graves' hyperthyroidism and ophthalmopathy. TCRdb processed the multiplex PCR reads anew with MiXCR; each CDR3 protein has one entry. This repertoire shows hundreds of thousands of distinct CDR3 sequences, approximately 23% found once; its top ten account for 35%. Sequenced input: blood. The origin of the receptors is a woman aged 35 to 49 with Graves' ophthalmopathy. Each CDR3 is given with its conserved first and last residue. D genes are given only for firm matches. Size values are once, few and many counts, or a class for expanded clones, and some rows have none.

TGTGCCAGCAGCGTAGGCGAGGTCAACACTGAAGCTTTCTTT CASSVGEVNTEAFF TRBV9 many - TRBJ1-1
TGTGCCAGCAGTTTAGAGGGGATCGGCTACGAGCAGTACTTC CASSLEGIGYEQYF TRBV28 many - TRBJ2-7
TGCGCCAGCAGCCATCTGGACAGGGGGTTGGGAGAAGCTTTCTTT CASSHLDRGLGEAFF TRBV4-1 many TRBD1 TRBJ1-1
TGTGCCAGCAGTATCAATCCGGGACAGAATAGCAATCAGCCCCAGCATTTT CASSINPGQNSNQPQHF TRBV28 many TRBD1 TRBJ1-5
TGCAGCGTAACAGGGACAGGGGACGTCTGGAACACTGAAGCTTTCTTT CSVTGTGDVWNTEAFF TRBV29-1 many TRBD1 TRBJ1-1
TGTGCCAGCAGTTTTCGGGGGTGGGGGCTAAAGATGGACACCGGGGAGCTGTTTTTT CASSFRGWGLKMDTGELFF TRBV27 many - TRBJ2-2
TGTGCCAGCAGCGTTGACGGGAGGGCCGTGGAGACCCAGTACTTC CASSVDGRAVETQYF TRBV11-2 many TRBD2 TRBJ2-5
TGCAGTGCCGCTCAAGGGTCCGGGGCCAACGTCCTGACTTTC CSAAQGSGANVLTF TRBV20-1 many - TRBJ2-6
TGTGCCAGCAGCCAAGGACCGAGTTACACTGAAGCTTTCTTT CASSQGPSYTEAFF TRBV4-2 many - TRBJ1-1
TGTGCCAGCAGCTTAGATAGGGCAGGGGGGGACGAGCAGTACTTC CASSLDRAGGDEQYF TRBV11-2 many - TRBJ2-7
TGTGCCAGCAGCTCCGGGGACAGGGTTGAAGCTTTCTTT CASSSGDRVEAFF TRBV11-2 many TRBD1 TRBJ1-1
TGTGCCAGCAGTCCGACAGCGAACACTGAAGCTTTCTTT CASSPTANTEAFF TRBV6-5 many - TRBJ1-1
TGTGCCAGCAGGGAGGTAGGGACAGGGGTTCACGAGCAGTACTTC CASREVGTGVHEQYF TRBV28 many TRBD1 TRBJ2-7
TGTGCCAGCAGCCTTGGACAGTACGTCTACGAGCAGTACTTC CASSLGQYVYEQYF TRBV6-1 many - TRBJ2-7
TGCGCCAGCAGCCAAGGCGGGAGTTTTTACGAGCAGTACTTC CASSQGGSFYEQYF TRBV4-3 - TRBD2 TRBJ2-7
TGTGCCAGCAGTCACAGGGATAGGGTCCACACAGATACGCAGTATTTT CASSHRDRVHTDTQYF TRBV6-4 many - TRBJ2-3
TGTGCCAGCAGTGGGGGGAACAGGGGGCGAGAGACCCAGTACTTC CASSGGNRGRETQYF TRBV28 many TRBD1 TRBJ2-5
TGCAGCGTAGCTACAGGGGGCACTGAAGCTTTCTTT CSVATGGTEAFF TRBV29-1 - TRBD1 TRBJ1-1
TGCAGCGTTACCGACAACTTCTATGGCTACACCTTC CSVTDNFYGYTF TRBV29-1 many - TRBJ1-2
TGTGCCAGCAGTTCCAGCGGGAGTTTCCCCGGGGAGCTGTTTTTT CASSSSGSFPGELFF TRBV28 many TRBD2 TRBJ2-2
TGTGCCAGCAGCTTAGGGAGGAACTTAAACACTGAAGCTTTCTTT CASSLGRNLNTEAFF TRBV7-8 many - TRBJ1-1
TGTGCCAGCAGCCAATCACCGGGAACCTCTGGCTACACCTTC CASSQSPGTSGYTF TRBV16 many - TRBJ1-2
TGTGCCAGCAGCCCGTCAGCTGGCCTAGCGGATTACGAGCAGTACTTC CASSPSAGLADYEQYF TRBV7-8 many TRBD2 TRBJ2-7
TGTGCCAGCAGCCAAGGAGACAGCTCCTATAATTCACCCCTCCACTTT CASSQGDSSYNSPLHF TRBV3-1 many - TRBJ1-6
TGTGCCAGCAGCCAAGATTCCGGCATCTATGGCTACACCTTC CASSQDSGIYGYTF TRBV3-1 - - TRBJ1-2
TGTGCCAGCAGTCGGACAGGGGGCGTCCACGAGCAGTACTTC CASSRTGGVHEQYF TRBV28 many TRBD1 TRBJ2-7
TGTGCCAGCTCACCTCGATCAGGTCCTGCGAACACTGAAGCTTTCTTT CASSPRSGPANTEAFF TRBV18 many - TRBJ1-1
TGTGCCAGCAGCGGGGGGACAGAGAGCTCCTATAATTCACCCCTCCACTTT CASSGGTESSYNSPLHF TRBV11-2 - TRBD1 TRBJ1-6
TGCAGCGTGGTCCGGGACTCTTCCTACGAGCAGTACTTC CSVVRDSSYEQYF TRBV29-1 many - TRBJ2-7
TGTGCCAGCAGCCAATCGGGACAGTATAGCAATCAGCCCCAGCATTTT CASSQSGQYSNQPQHF TRBV4-2 many TRBD1 TRBJ1-5
TGTGCCAGCAGTTCCTTCCAGGGGGCAGTAGAGACCCAGTACTTC CASSSFQGAVETQYF TRBV28 many TRBD1 TRBJ2-5
TGTGCCAGCAGTTTCTTTTTGACTAGCGGGAGAGGAGATACGCAGTATTTT CASSFFLTSGRGDTQYF TRBV12-3/TRBV12-4 - TRBD2 TRBJ2-3
TGTGCCAGCAGCCAACTCAGCTCTGGGAATTTCAACGAGCAGTACTTC CASSQLSSGNFNEQYF TRBV14 many - TRBJ2-7
TGTGCCAGCAGCCAAGATTTGGGCGGGAGCACTGTGAATGGGCAGTACTTC CASSQDLGGSTVNGQYF TRBV3-1 many TRBD2 TRBJ2-7
TGTGCCAGCAGTTTTGCGACAGGCGGGAGGACTGAAGCTTTCTTT CASSFATGGRTEAFF TRBV6-5 - - TRBJ1-1
TGTGCCAGCAGTTTATCCGTGGACAGGAACTACGAGCAGTACTTC CASSLSVDRNYEQYF TRBV27 many TRBD1 TRBJ2-7
TGTGCCAGCAGTGCACAGGGAGGGCAGTACTTC CASSAQGGQYF TRBV28 hyperexpanded - TRBJ2-7
TGTGCCAGCAGCTCCCTCTGGGACAGGGACGACGAGCAGTACTTC CASSSLWDRDDEQYF TRBV11-2 many TRBD1 TRBJ2-7
TGTGCCAGCTACGGGGGTTCGTACGAGCAGTACTTC CASYGGSYEQYF TRBV2 - - TRBJ2-7
TGCGCCAGCAGCTTTGGGTTGGTAGCGGGAGCCTACACCGGGGAGCTGTTTTTT CASSFGLVAGAYTGELFF TRBV5-1 few TRBD2 TRBJ2-2
TGTGCCAGCAGCGCACAGGGTGGCACTGAAGCTTTCTTT CASSAQGGTEAFF TRBV7-3 many - TRBJ1-1
TGTGCCAGTAGTGCAGGGGCGGGAGACCCACTAGCCAAAAACATTCAGTACTTC CASSAGAGDPLAKNIQYF TRBV19 many - TRBJ2-4
TGTGCCACCCCCACAGAAACCGGGGAGCTGTTTTTT CATPTETGELFF TRBV2 many - TRBJ2-2
TGTGCCAGCAGCTTAGTACGGACTGCGGTCGAGCAGTACTTC CASSLVRTAVEQYF TRBV7-6 many - TRBJ2-7
TGTGCCAGCAGTTACTCGAAGGGACAGGGGTGGACCCAGTACTTC CASSYSKGQGWTQYF TRBV7-2 - TRBD1 TRBJ2-5
TGTGCCACCAGTCCCCGGACAGGGGGGACCTACGAGCAGTACTTC CATSPRTGGTYEQYF TRBV24-1 many TRBD1 TRBJ2-7
TGTGCCAGCGTACCGACAGGCGAAGAGACCCAGTACTTC CASVPTGEETQYF TRBV6-5 many - TRBJ2-5
TGTGCCAGCAGGTGGCGGGATTATTTCTACGAGCAGTACTTC CASRWRDYFYEQYF TRBV6-5 many - TRBJ2-7
TGTGCCAGCAGCCCCCCTTACGGGACAGCCAATGAGCAGTTCTTC CASSPPYGTANEQFF TRBV6-2/TRBV6-3 - TRBD1 TRBJ2-1
TGTGCCAGCATCGGGACAGGGGGATTTGGCACTGAAGCTTTCTTT CASIGTGGFGTEAFF TRBV28 many TRBD1 TRBJ1-1
TGTGCCAGCAGCTTAGAGACCGGGACAGGGATCCACTACGAGCAGTACTTC CASSLETGTGIHYEQYF TRBV7-8 many TRBD1 TRBJ2-7
TGTGCCAGTGCGGACAGGGGGCCCGGGGAGCTGTTTTTT CASADRGPGELFF TRBV19 few TRBD1 TRBJ2-2
TGCAGCGTGGACGGACAGGCTCCTTCCTATGGCTACACCTTC CSVDGQAPSYGYTF TRBV29-1 many TRBD1 TRBJ1-2
TGTGCCATCAGCTCCACCGGACAGGGGGCTAACTATGGCTACACCTTC CAISSTGQGANYGYTF TRBV10-3 many TRBD1 TRBJ1-2